The 26 T cell receptor beta chains below were found in one sample sequenced in a study of CD8 T cells in ankylosing spondylitis. These receptors lack a known antigen. General study findings and limits: Within ankylosing spondylitis blood, a TCR beta motif made up of several highly homologous variants appeared to be characteristic.

TCRdb recomputed calls from the 5' RACE reads with MiXCR, one row per CDR3 protein. The profile covers around 890,000 distinct CDR3 sequences, with about an eighth appearing a single time and more than 0.5% taken by the ten largest. The sample taken for sequencing was blood, either unsorted or a sorted T cell fraction (not recorded which). Receptor source: a male donor with ankylosing spondylitis.

This clonotype came up many times. V gene TRBV5-6 combines with J gene TRBJ1-2; the D is unclear. Germline CDR1 reads SGHDT; CDR2 reads YYEEEE. The CDR3 length is 14 residues. The V and J ends lost 2 bases and 4 bases respectively, with 12 bases between them. The DNA of the CDR3 is TGTGCCAGCAGCTTCTTAACCGACGGCTATGGCTACACCTTC. This gives the protein CASSFLTDGYGYTF.

This clonotype has a handful of counts. The V gene is TRBV18, the J gene TRBJ2-6; D is unclear. Germline CDR1 reads KGHSH; CDR2 reads LQKENI. The V and J ends lost 8 bases and 4 bases respectively, with 12 bases between them. The CDR3 extends over 14 amino acids. CDR3 loop: CASSPNSGANVLTF. DNA for the CDR3: TGTGCCAGCAGCCCCAATTCAGGGGCCAACGTCCTGACTTTC.

This chain's CDR3 is CASCLGGGTDTQYF. In DNA form, the CDR3 reads TGTGCCAGCTGCCTGGGGGGGGGCACAGATACGCAGTATTTT. The chain couples TRBV12-3 or TRBV12-4 to TRBJ2-3; 7 bases fit TRBD2. V dropped 8 bases and J dropped 1; count of bases not matched to a gene: 6. This CDR3 spans 14 amino acids.

The rearrangement joins TRBV18 to TRBJ2-7; D remains unclear. Germline CDR1 is KGHSH and CDR2 is LQKENI. V was clipped by 4 bases and J by 0 bases, with 7 bases between them. CDR3 length equals 13 residues. The CDR3 loop reads CASSQPSSYEQYF. The CDR3 DNA sequence: TGTGCCAGCTCACAACCTAGCTCCTACGAGCAGTACTTC.

Only a few counts were recorded for this clonotype. The rearrangement links TRBV4-2 to TRBJ1-5, with D uncertain. Between the trimmed V and J ends, which lost 3 bases and 0 bases, there was a span of 12 bases. Germline CDR1 reads LGHNA; CDR2 reads YNFKEQ. This CDR3 is built from 16 residues. The CDR3 loop is CASSQRLRDSNQPQHF. The CDR3, as DNA: TGTGCCAGCAGCCAGAGACTCAGAGATAGCAATCAGCCCCAGCATTTT.

This clonotype was seen more than once but under ten times. A read error may produce the germline difference seen at one junction end. J is TRBJ1-1 and V is TRBV18; a possible D gene is TRBD1 (5 bases). CDR3 size: 14 residues. Per the germline V gene, CDR1 is KGHSH and CDR2 is LQKENI. In DNA form, the CDR3 reads TGTGCCAGCTCACCATCCGCAGGGCTGACTGAAGCTTTTTTT. It specifies CASSPSAGLTEAFF.

There are many counts of this clonotype. Here the CDR3 reads CASRLEGSTDTQYF. CDR3 nucleotides: TGTGCCAGCAGGCTTGAGGGAAGCACAGATACGCAGTATTTT. The chain couples TRBV4-2 to TRBJ2-3; D possibly corresponds to TRBD2 (5 bases). The germline V gene encodes CDR1 LGHNA and CDR2 YNFKEQ. Trimming shortened V by 6 bases and J by 0 bases, and 10 bases separated the two germline ends. The CDR3 is 14 residues long.

This clonotype came up a few times. The genes are TRBV12-3 or TRBV12-4 and TRBJ1-2, with D possibly TRBD1 on 5 matching bases. CDR3 length: 14 amino acids. Trimming left V 6 bases short and J 5 bases short, with 16 bases between. For the CDR3, the DNA is TGTGCCAGCAGGTACAGAGGGCAGGGTTATGGCTACACCTTC. Translation: CASRYRGQGYGYTF.

The rearrangement links TRBV5-1 to TRBJ2-3; weak D call: TRBD2 (6 bases). Deletions cut 4 bases from V and 0 bases from J, with 12 bases between. The germline gives CDR1 SGHRS, CDR2 YFSETQ. CDR3 length equals 15 residues. Written as DNA, the CDR3 is TGCGCCAGCAGCGCGGTCGGGACTAGCACAGATACGCAGTATTTT. Translation: CASSAVGTSTDTQYF.

The CDR3 here is CSASIGTMNTEAFF. CDR3 DNA: TGCAGTGCTAGTATAGGGACAATGAACACTGAAGCTTTCTTT. The chain links TRBV20-1 to TRBJ1-1; a weak D match, TRBD1 (6 bases). In germline, CDR1 is DFQATT, CDR2 SNEGSKA (reference sequence). Trimming cost V 3 bases and J 0 bases, with 11 bases left between them. This CDR3 spans 14 amino acids.

The V call is TRBV21-1, the J call TRBJ2-2. TRBV21-1 is flagged as a pseudogene. This CDR3 is 16 amino acids long. CDR3 protein: CASSKVRRRSTGELFF. The CDR3, as DNA: TGTGCCAGCAGCAAAGTGAGGAGACGGAGCACCGGGGAGCTGTTTTTT.

This clonotype was observed at least ten times. The chain links TRBV20-1 to TRBJ2-7, with D unclear. The CDR3 sequence is 14 residues long. V was shortened by 4 bases and J by 5 bases, with 18 bases between the two germline ends. CDR1 and CDR2 from the germline V gene are DFQATT and SNEGSKA (reference sequence). The CDR3 coding sequence is TGCAGTGCTAACGTCCCATTATTTAGCAACGAGCAGTACTTC. Translated: CSANVPLFSNEQYF.

This clonotype turned up a few times. V usage is TRBV7-2 and J usage is TRBJ2-7; D is undetermined. CDR1 and CDR2 (germline): SGHTA, FQGNSA. Trimming removed 5 bases from V and 2 bases from J, with 13 bases in between. The CDR3 runs to 14 residues. CDR3 nucleotides: TGTGCCAGCAGCGAAGGACGTCCTCCCTACGAGCAGTACTTC. It yields the protein CASSEGRPPYEQYF.

This clonotype was seen at least ten times. The J gene is TRBJ1-3, the V gene TRBV20-1; maybe TRBD1 (6 bases). Germline CDR1 DFQATT, CDR2 SNEGSKA (reference sequence). The CDR3 runs 16 residues. Between the trimmed V and J ends, which lost 4 bases and 0 bases, there was a span of 16 bases. For the CDR3, the DNA is TGCAGTGCTATTCCCCTGACAGGAGTCTCTGGAAACACCATATATTTT. Translated: CSAIPLTGVSGNTIYF.

This clonotype occurred a few times. This sequence joins TRBV5-1 and TRBJ1-1, with D possibly being TRBD1 (5 bases). Germline CDR1 is SGHRS and CDR2 is YFSETQ. Trimming took 2 bases from V and 1 from J, leaving 12 bases between them. This CDR3 comprises 15 residues. The chain's CDR3 is CASSFQGPGNTEAFF. Written as DNA, the CDR3 is TGCGCCAGCAGCTTCCAGGGACCGGGGAACACTGAAGCTTTCTTT.

The chain uses TRBV6-1 and TRBJ1-5; 12 bases agree with TRBD1. V gave up 10 bases and J gave up 7 bases; unmatched junction bases: 8. From germline, CDR1 is MNHNS and CDR2 SASEGT. The CDR3 runs 14 residues. The CDR3 nucleotides are TGTGCCACCCAGGGACAGGGGGCGGGACAGCCCCAGCATTTT. Its translation: CATQGQGAGQPQHF.

This clonotype was seen at least ten times. The V call is TRBV20-1, the J call TRBJ2-3; tentatively, D is TRBD2 (6 bases). The CDR3 contains 13 residues. Germline CDR1 and CDR2: DFQATT and SNEGSKA (reference sequence). The V end was cut by 5 bases, the J end by 0 bases, with 9 bases between. CDR3 nucleotides: TGCAGTGCTCCCGGGACTAGCACAGATACGCAGTATTTT. Protein: CSAPGTSTDTQYF.

This clonotype has a count of ten or more. This chain joins TRBV6-5 and TRBJ2-2; D call uncertain. V was trimmed by 2 bases and J by 5 bases, leaving 18 bases between them. The CDR3 consists of 17 residues. Germline CDR1 MNHEY, CDR2 SVGAGI. The CDR3 here is CASSYIAMSSKTGELFF. The CDR3 DNA reads as TGTGCCAGCAGTTACATAGCAATGTCGTCCAAAACCGGGGAGCTGTTTTTT.

The sample holds a few counts of this clonotype. V and J are TRBV20-1 and TRBJ2-4; possible D gene TRBD1, 5 bases. CDR3 length: 13 residues. The ends were cut back, 4 bases at V and 7 bases at J, with 14 bases in the middle. The germline CDR1 and CDR2 sequences are DFQATT and SNEGSKA (reference sequence). This chain's CDR3 is CSATPQGLNIQYF. CDR3 bases: TGCAGTGCTACCCCCCAGGGATTGAACATTCAGTACTTC.

This clonotype was observed many times. Here the CDR3 DNA reads TGTGCCAGCACCTCGGGAGGCGGGGAGCTGTTTTTT. Translated: CASTSGGGELFF. The gene calls are TRBV5-5 and TRBJ2-2; 7 positions match TRBD2. This CDR3 comprises 12 residues. Losses at the gene ends were 6 bases for V and 7 bases for J; bases not matched to a gene: 3. Germline V lookup: CDR1 SGHKS, CDR2 YYEKEE (reference sequence).

This clonotype was counted many times. The chain joins TRBV5-5 to TRBJ2-6, with TRBD1 identical over 7 bases. CDR1 is SGHKS, CDR2 YYEKEE, per germline (reference sequence). V shed 3 bases, J shed 4 bases, and the junction held 13 bases outside the gene matches. The CDR3 totals 18 residues. CDR3 amino acids: CASSYRPGQNPGANVLTF. The CDR3 region has the DNA TGTGCCAGCAGCTACAGACCGGGACAGAACCCCGGGGCCAACGTCCTGACTTTC.

V gene TRBV28 combines with J gene TRBJ2-7; D call uncertain. The CDR3 spans 13 residues. V was clipped by 4 bases and J by 5 bases, with 12 bases between them. In germline, CDR1 is MDHEN, CDR2 SYDVKM. The CDR3: CASSSPVRNEQYF. In DNA form, the CDR3 reads TGTGCCAGCAGTTCTCCGGTTCGGAACGAGCAGTACTTC.

This clonotype has more than one count but fewer than ten. The CDR3 DNA follows: TGTGCCAGCAGTTACACGTACAGCAGAGAAGAGACCCAGTACTTC. It encodes CASSYTYSREETQYF. The chain couples TRBV6-5 to TRBJ2-5; D remains unclear. The V and J ends lost 2 bases and 3 bases respectively, with 13 bases between them. The CDR3 extends over 15 amino acids. Germline V gene data show CDR1 as MNHEY and CDR2 as SVGAGI.

The genes are TRBV24-1 and TRBJ2-2, with D unclear. The V gene lost 4 bases and the J gene lost 6 bases, with 8 bases spanning the gap. The germline V gene has CDR1 KGHDR and CDR2 SFDVKD. The CDR3 has 13 amino acids. The CDR3 nucleotides read TGTGCCACCAGTGAATCAAGAGCCGGGGAGCTGTTTTTT. It encodes CATSESRAGELFF.

V usage is TRBV7-6 and J usage is TRBJ2-7; TRBD2 aligns across 8 bases. The CDR3 has 16 amino acids. Per germline, CDR1 SGHVS and CDR2 FNYEAQ. V lost 5 bases and J lost 3; bases outside the gene matches: 12. The CDR3 DNA follows: TGTGCCAGCAGCCCCGGAGTAGCGGGGTCGTTCTACGAGCAGTACTTC. This sequence encodes CASSPGVAGSFYEQYF.

The chain employs TRBV28 and TRBJ2-7; D might be TRBD1 (6 bases). The CDR3 consists of 15 residues. The V end lost 5 bases, the J end lost 4 bases, and 18 bases lay between the germline ends. The V gene's germline CDR1 is MDHEN and CDR2 SYDVKM. The CDR3 bases are TGTGCCAGCAGTGATCAAGGACAGCCGAAGTACGAGCAGTACTTC. Its protein product is CASSDQGQPKYEQYF.